This TCR beta chain appears in the sequencing data of a study of T-cell memory formation after mild COVID-19. As for the study in general: Each donor largely had its own TCR clusters. Findings and caveats of the study: Certain responding clones were present in pre-infection memory, suggesting participation of cross-reactive memory. Day 15 to 85 contractors were CD4/CD8 balanced; later expanders leaned CD4+.

Turning to this clonotype: Its target is unknown. Given a much more abundant clone one base away, this may be a read error.

The CDR3 runs 14 residues. Germline CDR1 SEHNR, CDR2 FQNEAQ (reference sequence). TCRdb used MiXCR to reprocess the 5' RACE reads, holding one entry per CDR3 protein. The data show 35,000 to 45,000 distinct CDR3 sequences, 6% to 8% seen once. Sequencing was performed on PBMCs or a T cell subset sorted from them (not recorded which). V usage is TRBV7-9 and J usage is TRBJ2-5; 12 positions agree with TRBD2. This sequence originates from a man aged 18 to 30 who had mild COVID-19 (a few samples of this study predate the infection). Cell type and time point are not known. The CDR3 DNA reads as TGTGCCAGCAGCCTAGCGGGGGGGACAGAGACCCAGTACTTC. It translates to CASSLAGGTETQYF.